A single sample gave rise to the 18 T cell receptor beta chains below, sequenced in a study of T cells in Graves' hyperthyroidism and ophthalmopathy. Amplification of TCR beta CDR3 regions was performed using RNA transcripts as template. The HTBI primer set served for first-round RT-PCR of the TCR CDR3. A single record per CDR3 protein comes from TCRdb applying MiXCR to the multiplex PCR reads. The sample lists roughly 700,000 distinct CDR3 sequences; approximately 14% were seen once. The sequenced sample was blood. Receptors were obtained from a woman younger than 30 with Graves' hyperthyroidism.

About this clonotype itself: The conserved phenylalanine or tryptophan normally closing the CDR3 is absent here, so this likely arose from a read error. The chain carries TRBV10-3 and TRBJ1-5; D might be TRBD1 (5 bases). Germline loops: CDR1 ENHRY, CDR2 SYGVKD. V dropped 1 base and J dropped 1 base, with 17 bases sitting between them. This CDR3 is built from 18 residues. CDR3 protein: CAISEFVGAHQSNQPQHL. DNA of the CDR3: TGTGCCATCAGTGAGTTCGTTGGGGCACACCAGAGCAATCAGCCCCAGCATTTG.

At least ten counts were recorded for this clonotype. The genes are TRBV6-1 and TRBJ1-5; D is unclear. CDR1 is MNHNS, CDR2 SASEGT, per germline. Trimming pared 10 bases from V and 0 bases from J, leaving 13 bases between. The CDR3 loop spans 14 amino acids. CDR3 DNA sequence: TGTGCCATTAGGGCGAGGAATAGCAATCAGCCCCAGCATTTT. The encoded protein is CAIRARNSNQPQHF.

This clonotype was found many times. This chain connects TRBV11-2 to TRBJ2-1; 14 nucleotides line up with TRBD2. The V and J ends lost 5 bases and 0 bases, in that order; junction bases with no gene match: 9. The CDR3 has 19 residues. Looked up from germline, CDR1 is SGHAT and CDR2 is FQNNGV. The CDR3 spells CASSPPGLAGDVSYNEQFF. Here the CDR3 DNA reads TGTGCCAGCAGCCCGCCGGGACTAGCGGGAGATGTCTCCTACAATGAGCAGTTCTTC.

V and J are TRBV20-1 and TRBJ2-3, with 8 bases identical to TRBD1. The CDR3 covers 14 residues. Trimming cost V 1 base and J 3 bases; bases outside gene matches: 3. CDR1 is DFQATT and CDR2 is SNEGSKA in the germline V gene (reference sequence). The CDR3 sequence: CSARATGGTDTQYF. The CDR3, as DNA: TGCAGTGCTAGAGCCACAGGGGGAACAGATACGCAGTATTTT.

This clonotype was found many times. V and J are TRBV5-6 and TRBJ1-2; 9 bases match TRBD1. Losses at the gene ends were 4 bases for V and 2 bases for J; bases not matched to a gene: 9. The CDR3 is made up of 16 amino acids. The germline V gene has CDR1 SGHDT and CDR2 YYEEEE. The DNA for the CDR3 is TGTGCCAGCAGCCCCCGTCCCGGGACAGGGAACTATGGCTACACCTTC. Amino acids: CASSPRPGTGNYGYTF. The full variable domain, rest sourced from reference TRBV5-6 and TRBJ1-2, is DAGVTQSPTHLIKTRGQQVTLRCSPKSGHDTVSWYQQALGQGPQFIFQYYEEEERQRGNFPDRFSGHQFPNYSSELNVNALLLGDSALYLCASSPRPGTGNYGYTFGSGTRLTVV.

This clonotype was counted ten times or more. The chain carries TRBV7-2 and TRBJ2-3, with unresolved D. The V end lost 5 bases, the J end lost 2 bases, and 17 bases lay between the germline ends. This CDR3 has 16 residues. Germline CDR1 and CDR2: SGHTA and FQGNSA. CDR3 in amino acids: CASSMTGSRSTDTQYF. The CDR3 region has the DNA TGTGCCAGCAGCATGACCGGAAGTAGGTCCACAGATACGCAGTATTTT.

There are many counts of this clonotype. The chain couples TRBV24-1 to TRBJ2-5, with a weak D call TRBD1 (7 bases). The CDR3 length is 17 residues. V lost 3 bases and J lost 2, with 18 bases in between. The germline V gene encodes CDR1 KGHDR and CDR2 SFDVKD. CDR3 amino acids: CATSDPRGVRTQETQYF. CDR3 sequence (DNA): TGTGCCACCAGTGATCCCAGGGGGGTGAGGACTCAAGAGACCCAGTACTTC.

The V gene is TRBV4-1, the J gene TRBJ2-1; TRBD2 agrees at 11 bases. The germline V gene encodes CDR1 MGHRA and CDR2 YSYEKL. CDR3 length: 14 amino acids. Unmatched junction bases numbered 9, after V lost 8 bases and J lost 9 bases. The CDR3 coding sequence is TGCGCCAGCTCTAGCGGGAGGCCTGGTGTTGAGCAGTTCTTC. Amino acids: CASSSGRPGVEQFF.

This clonotype was recorded a few times. This rearrangement joins TRBV6-1 to TRBJ1-5; the D gene is possibly TRBD1 (5 bases). The CDR3 is 15 residues long. The ends were cut back, 6 bases at V and 3 bases at J, with 15 bases in the middle. The germline gives CDR1 MNHNS, CDR2 SASEGT. The CDR3 reads CASSMGVGFNQPQHF. The CDR3 nucleotides read TGTGCCAGCAGCATGGGGGTAGGTTTCAATCAGCCCCAGCATTTT.

This clonotype was picked up many times. The chain joins TRBV2 to TRBJ2-1; D is uncertain. The CDR3 contains 12 residues. Germline CDR1 and CDR2: SNHLY and FYNNEI. Trimming took 7 bases from V and 8 from J, leaving 12 bases between them. CDR3 protein: CASIIGAYEQFF. The CDR3 nucleotides are TGTGCCAGCATTATCGGAGCTTATGAGCAGTTCTTC.

The table lists this clonotype with many counts. This sequence joins TRBV15 and TRBJ2-1; 7 nucleotides agree with TRBD2. The CDR3 is 15 residues long. Germline-derived CDR1 and CDR2 are LNHNV and YYDKDF (reference sequence). With 0 bases clipped from V and 7 bases from J, the junction kept 6 bases outside the gene matches. Here the CDR3 reads CATSRDALARNEQFF. DNA for the CDR3: TGTGCCACCAGCAGAGACGCACTAGCGCGTAATGAGCAGTTCTTC.

This clonotype was seen ten or more times. The CDR3 DNA reads TGTGCCAGCAGTATAAAGGGAAGCAACAATGAGCAGTTCTTC. It specifies CASSIKGSNNEQFF. The rearrangement uses TRBV7-3 and TRBJ2-1; D is uncertain. Germline CDR1 and CDR2: SGHTA and FQGTGA. Trimming shortened V by 6 bases and J by 5 bases, and 14 bases separated the two germline ends. The CDR3 sequence is 14 residues long.

This rearrangement joins TRBV7-9 to TRBJ1-2; the D is unclear. The V gene's germline CDR1 is SEHNR and CDR2 FQNEAQ (reference sequence). The CDR3 loop spans 10 amino acids. Trimming shortened V by 3 bases and J by 8 bases, and 4 bases separated the two germline ends. This chain's CDR3 is CASSFGGYTF. The CDR3 coding sequence is TGTGCCAGCAGCTTCGGAGGCTACACCTTC.

In its sample, this clonotype was seen many times. The chain recombines TRBV6-1 with TRBJ2-7; 11 bases line up with TRBD2. This CDR3 has 20 residues. With 5 bases clipped from V and 2 bases from J, the junction kept 20 bases outside the gene matches. Germline V lookup: CDR1 MNHNS, CDR2 SASEGT. This chain's CDR3 is CASSRQGSGRGLATTYEQYF. The CDR3 coding sequence is TGTGCCAGCAGTCGGCAGGGTAGCGGGAGGGGTCTCGCTACCACCTACGAGCAGTACTTC.

This clonotype was counted at least ten times. The chain links TRBV7-8 to TRBJ1-4; TRBD1 matches at 9 bases. The CDR3 is 14 amino acids. The V gene end was trimmed by 3 bases and the J gene end by 7 bases; junction bases not matched to a gene: 3. The germline CDR1 and CDR2 sequences are SGHVS and FQNEAQ. CDR3 nucleotide sequence: TGTGCCAGCAGCTTGGGACAGGGTTTTGAAAAACTGTTTTTT. Protein sequence: CASSLGQGFEKLFF.

This clonotype showed up just once. The chain has TRBV11-2 and TRBJ1-4; 11 bases are shared with TRBD1. Germline assignment: CDR1 SGHAT and CDR2 FQNNGV. This CDR3 is built from 20 residues. With 1 base clipped from V and 8 bases from J, the junction kept 18 bases outside the gene matches. The CDR3 spells CASSLGWSPTGTGGREKLFF. CDR3 DNA sequence: TGTGCCAGCAGCTTAGGTTGGAGCCCGACCGGGACAGGGGGTAGAGAAAAACTGTTTTTT. The full variable domain, with the rest looked up from reference TRBV11-2 and TRBJ1-4, is EAGVAQSPRYKIIEKRQSVAFWCNPISGHATLYWYQQILGQGPKLLIQFQNNGVVDDSQLPKDRFSAERLKGVDSTLKIQPAKLEDSAVYLCASSLGWSPTGTGGREKLFFGSGTQLSVL.

This clonotype showed up many times. This sequence joins TRBV10-3 and TRBJ1-5; tentative D call: TRBD1 (6 bases). There are 13 residues in the CDR3. The ends were cut back, 11 bases at V and 4 bases at J, with 15 bases in the middle. Germline CDR1 ENHRY, CDR2 SYGVKD. The CDR3 DNA sequence: TGTGCCGTTCGACAGGACTTGAATCAGCCCCAGCATTTT. Encoded protein: CAVRQDLNQPQHF.

This clonotype turned up a few times. V gene TRBV20-1 combines with J gene TRBJ2-2, with a tentative D call TRBD2 (7 bases). This CDR3 is built from 17 residues. With 5 bases removed from V and 5 bases from J, the gap between germline ends came to 24 bases. Germline-derived CDR1 and CDR2 are DFQATT and SNEGSKA (reference sequence). CDR3 nucleotides: TGCAGTGCTTGTGAGCCACAGGGAGGGGGTAAAACCGGGGAGCTGTTTTTT. Protein: CSACEPQGGGKTGELFF.